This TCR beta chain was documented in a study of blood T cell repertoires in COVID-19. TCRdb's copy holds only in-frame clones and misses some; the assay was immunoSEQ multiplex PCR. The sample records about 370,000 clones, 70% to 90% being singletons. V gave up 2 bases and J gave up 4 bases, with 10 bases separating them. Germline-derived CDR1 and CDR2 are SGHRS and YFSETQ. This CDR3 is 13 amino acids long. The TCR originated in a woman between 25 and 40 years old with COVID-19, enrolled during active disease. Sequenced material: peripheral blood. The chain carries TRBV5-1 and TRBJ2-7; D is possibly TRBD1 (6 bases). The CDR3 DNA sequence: TGCGCCAGCAGCTTACAGGGCTCGTACGAGCAGTACTTC. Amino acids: CASSLQGSYEQYF.